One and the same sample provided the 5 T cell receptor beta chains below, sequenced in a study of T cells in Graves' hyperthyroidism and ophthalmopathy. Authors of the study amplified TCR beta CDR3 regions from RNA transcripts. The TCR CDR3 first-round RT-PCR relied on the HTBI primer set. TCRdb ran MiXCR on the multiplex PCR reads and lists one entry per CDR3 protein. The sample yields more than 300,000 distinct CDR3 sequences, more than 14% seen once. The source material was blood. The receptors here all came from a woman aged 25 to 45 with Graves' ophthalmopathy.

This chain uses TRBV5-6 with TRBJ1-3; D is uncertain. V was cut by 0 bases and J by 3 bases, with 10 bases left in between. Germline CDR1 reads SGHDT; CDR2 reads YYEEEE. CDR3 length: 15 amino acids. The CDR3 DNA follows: TGTGCCAGCAGCTTGGACACCAACCTTGGAAACACCATATATTTT. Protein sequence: CASSLDTNLGNTIYF.

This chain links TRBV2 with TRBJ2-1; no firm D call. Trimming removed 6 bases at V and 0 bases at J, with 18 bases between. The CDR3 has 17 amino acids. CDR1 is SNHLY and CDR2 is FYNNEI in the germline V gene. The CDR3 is CASSFGAVRSSYNEQFF. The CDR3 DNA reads TGTGCCAGCAGCTTTGGAGCTGTTAGGAGCTCCTACAATGAGCAGTTCTTC. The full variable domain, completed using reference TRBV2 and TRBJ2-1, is EPEVTQTPSHQVTQMGQEVILRCVPISNHLYFYWYRQILGQKVEFLVSFYNNEISEKSEIFDDQFSVERPDGSNFTLKIRSTKLEDSAMYFCASSFGAVRSSYNEQFFGPGTRLTVL.

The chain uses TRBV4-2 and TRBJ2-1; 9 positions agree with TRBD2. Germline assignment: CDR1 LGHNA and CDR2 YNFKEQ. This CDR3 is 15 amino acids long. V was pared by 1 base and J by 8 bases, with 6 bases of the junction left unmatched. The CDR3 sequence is CASSQGGGAKYEQFF. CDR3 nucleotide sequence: TGTGCCAGCAGCCAAGGCGGGGGGGCCAAGTATGAGCAGTTCTTC.

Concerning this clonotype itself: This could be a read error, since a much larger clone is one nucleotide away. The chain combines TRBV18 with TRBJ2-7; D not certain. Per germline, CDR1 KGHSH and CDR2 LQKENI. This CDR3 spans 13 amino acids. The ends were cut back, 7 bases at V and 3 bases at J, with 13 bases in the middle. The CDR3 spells CASLRDGLYEQYF. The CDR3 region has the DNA TGTGCCAGCTTACGCGATGGCCTCTACGAGCAGTACTTC. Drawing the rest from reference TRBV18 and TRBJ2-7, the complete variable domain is NAGVMQNPRHLVRRRGQEARLRCSPMKGHSHVYWYRQLPEEGLKFMVYLQKENIIDESGMPKERFSAEFPKEGPSILRIQQVVRGDSAAYFCASLRDGLYEQYFGPGTRLTVT.

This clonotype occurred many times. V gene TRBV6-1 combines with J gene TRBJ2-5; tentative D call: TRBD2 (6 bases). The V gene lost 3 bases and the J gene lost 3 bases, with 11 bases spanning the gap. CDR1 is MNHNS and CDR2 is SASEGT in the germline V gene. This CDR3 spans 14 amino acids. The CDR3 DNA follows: TGTGCCAGCAGTGACGCGGGGCGCGAAGAGACCCAGTACTTC. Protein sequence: CASSDAGREETQYF.